This record concerns one T cell receptor beta chain sequence. The antigen is unknown. Each CDR3 protein is one row after TCRdb ran MiXCR on the 5' RACE reads. The table lists 90,000 to 100,000 distinct CDR3 sequences, 8% to 10% of them singletons. The V gene's germline CDR1 is SGHTA and CDR2 FQGNSA. The CDR3 is made up of 15 amino acids. With 2 bases removed from V and 0 bases from J, the gap between germline ends came to 10 bases. The data originate from a study of CD8 T cells in ankylosing spondylitis. Study observations and caveats: From matched ankylosing spondylitis synovial fluid, disease-linked clones were reportedly recovered at significantly enriched levels.

Material for sequencing was blood, either unsorted or a sorted T cell fraction (not recorded which). This sequence originates from a male donor with ankylosing spondylitis or in good health (not recorded which). V gene TRBV7-2 combines with J gene TRBJ1-1; D is uncertain. This CDR3 is CASSLSRAVNTEAFF. In DNA, the CDR3 is TGTGCCAGCAGCTTATCTAGGGCCGTGAACACTGAAGCTTTCTTT. Full variable domain (outside the CDR3, taken from reference TRBV7-2 and TRBJ1-1): GAGVSQSPSNKVTEKGKDVELRCDPISGHTALYWYRQSLGQGLEFLIYFQGNSAPDKSGLPSDRFSAERTGGSVSTLTIQRTQQEDSAVYLCASSLSRAVNTEAFFGQGTRLTVV.